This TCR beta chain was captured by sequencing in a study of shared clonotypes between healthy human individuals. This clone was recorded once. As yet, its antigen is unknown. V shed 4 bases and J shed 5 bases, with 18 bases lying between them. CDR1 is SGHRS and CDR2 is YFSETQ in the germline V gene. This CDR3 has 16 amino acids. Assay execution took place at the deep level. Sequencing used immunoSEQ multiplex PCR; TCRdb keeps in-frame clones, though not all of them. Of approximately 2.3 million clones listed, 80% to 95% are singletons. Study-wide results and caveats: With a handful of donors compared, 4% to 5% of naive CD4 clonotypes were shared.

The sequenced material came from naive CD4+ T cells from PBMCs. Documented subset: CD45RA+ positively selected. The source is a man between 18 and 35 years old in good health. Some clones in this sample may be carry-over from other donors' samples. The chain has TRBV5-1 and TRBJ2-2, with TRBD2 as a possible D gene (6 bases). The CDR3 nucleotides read TGCGCCAGCAGCCAAAAGACTAGTTCGCGGACCGGGGAGCTGTTTTTT. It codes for CASSQKTSSRTGELFF.